A single sample is the source of the 27 T cell receptor beta chains below, sequenced in a study of immune evolution from preneoplasia to lung adenocarcinoma. This table comes from immunoSEQ multiplex PCR, and its TCRdb copy is limited to in-frame clones, with some not included. Of some 6,000 clones listed, roughly 80% are singletons. The material sequenced was FFPE adjacent normal lung tissue. Receptor source: a person aged 60 to 80 with lung adenocarcinoma.

CDR3 nucleotides: TGTGCCAGCAGCGCGGCTCTAGCGGGAGGTTCTGGGCAGTATTTT. It translates to CASSAALAGGSGQYF. The chain has TRBV9 and TRBJ2-3; 11 nucleotides agree with TRBD2. The ends lost 3 bases at V and 11 bases at J; junction bases unmatched: 11. Germline CDR1 reads SGDLS; CDR2 reads YYNGEE. This CDR3 region has 15 residues.

CDR3 nucleotides: TGTGCCAGCAGGCCCACAGGGAAGGGAAACACTGAAGCTTTCTTT. It is translated as CASRPTGKGNTEAFF. The rearrangement joins TRBV27 to TRBJ1-1; maybe TRBD1 (6 bases). The CDR3 loop spans 15 amino acids. Germline CDR1 MNHEY, CDR2 SMNVEV (reference sequence). V lost 6 bases to trimming and J lost 2 bases, with 16 bases between them.

This clone was seen more than once but under ten times. CDR3 coding DNA: TGCGCCAGCACTCTCGGCCTGGGCTCCTACAATGAGCAGTTCTTC. Translation: CASTLGLGSYNEQFF. The V and J genes are TRBV5-1 and TRBJ2-1; D is uncertain. The CDR3 length is 15 residues. V was cut by 6 bases and J by 0 bases, with 13 bases left in between. The germline V gene encodes CDR1 SGHRS and CDR2 YFSETQ.

The chain links TRBV20-1 to TRBJ1-4; no firm D call. V gave up 7 bases and J gave up 8 bases, with 11 bases separating them. Germline-derived CDR1 and CDR2 are DFQATT and SNEGSKA (reference sequence). The CDR3 loop spans 11 amino acids. Here the CDR3 reads CSGTVGEKLFF. For the CDR3, the DNA is TGCAGTGGGACGGTTGGGGAAAAACTGTTTTTT.

The chain is built from TRBV28 and TRBJ2-5, with D tentatively TRBD2 (5 bases). Germline V gene sequence: CDR1 MDHEN, CDR2 SYDVKM. The CDR3 runs to 14 residues. V shed 4 bases and J shed 3 bases, with 12 bases lying between them. The CDR3 spells CASSSPDFEETQYF. The DNA for the CDR3 is TGTGCCAGCAGTTCTCCGGACTTCGAAGAGACCCAGTACTTC.

For this clone: A read error may account for a junction end that differs from germline. The chain uses TRBV15 and TRBJ1-6, with D unclear. Germline values: CDR1 LNHNV, CDR2 YYDKDF (reference sequence). The CDR3 contains 15 residues. This chain's CDR3 is CATSSAREGGSSLHF. CDR3 sequence (DNA): TGTGCCACCAGCAGTGCGCGAGAGGGTGGTTCATCCCTCCACTTT.

This clone was seen a single time. The chain recombines TRBV6-5 with TRBJ1-6; TRBD1 agrees at 8 bases. Unmatched junction bases numbered 5, after V lost 6 bases and J lost 7 bases. The CDR3 runs 14 residues. Per the germline V gene, CDR1 is MNHEY and CDR2 is SVGAGI. The CDR3 reads CASRRTGRNSPLHF. For the CDR3, the DNA is TGTGCCAGCAGGCGGACAGGGAGGAATTCACCCCTCCACTTT.

The chain combines TRBV5-1 with TRBJ2-5; the match to TRBD2 covers 10 bases. V was pared by 7 bases and J by 3 bases, with 9 bases of the junction left unmatched. CDR1 is SGHRS and CDR2 is YFSETQ in the germline V gene. The length of the CDR3 is 15 residues. The CDR3 region is CASGPGTSDKETQYF. CDR3 nucleotides: TGCGCCAGCGGCCCCGGGACTAGCGATAAAGAGACCCAGTACTTC.

The V and J genes are TRBV4-2 and TRBJ1-1; 7 bases are shared with TRBD1. Trimming removed 0 bases from V and 4 bases from J; junction bases left unmatched: 11. Per germline, CDR1 LGHNA and CDR2 YNFKEQ. CDR3 length equals 17 residues. As DNA, the CDR3 is TGTGCCAGCAGCCAAGACGGGCCCGGACAGGTCGGCACTGAAGCTTTCTTT. This codes for CASSQDGPGQVGTEAFF.

The chain carries TRBV5-4 and TRBJ2-1; D unclear. The ends were cut back, 3 bases at V and 3 bases at J, with 4 bases in the middle. The germline CDR1 and CDR2 sequences are SGHNT and YYREEE (reference sequence). The length of the CDR3 is 12 residues. The DNA for the CDR3 is TGTGCCAGCAGCTCAGACTACAATGAGCAGTTCTTC. Protein sequence: CASSSDYNEQFF.

V gene TRBV5-1 combines with J gene TRBJ1-3, with D perhaps matching TRBD1 (6 bases). The CDR3 spans 17 residues. V lost 3 bases and J 0 bases, leaving 16 bases between the germline ends. Germline V CDR1 and CDR2: SGHRS, YFSETQ. The CDR3 loop reads CASSSGQRLSSGNTIYF. The CDR3 DNA is TGCGCCAGCAGCTCCGGACAGCGACTCTCCTCTGGAAACACCATATATTTT.

The gene calls are TRBV14 and TRBJ2-1; D is unclear. The CDR3 consists of 13 residues. The V end was cut by 1 base, the J end by 7 bases, with 8 bases between. The germline V gene has CDR1 SGHDN and CDR2 FVKESK. The CDR3 sequence: CASSQGWGNEQFF. The CDR3 DNA sequence: TGTGCCAGCAGCCAAGGGTGGGGTAATGAGCAGTTCTTC.

CDR3 sequence reads: CTSSQERLAGGPYQETQYF. CDR3 DNA sequence: TGCACCAGCAGCCAAGAGAGACTAGCGGGGGGACCGTACCAAGAGACCCAGTACTTC. The V and J genes are TRBV1 and TRBJ2-5; the D call in the table, TRBD2, was not verified against the DNA. TRBV1 represents a pseudogene. The CDR3 is made up of 19 amino acids.

The CDR3 region is CASSQEPGQGNTEAFF. CDR3 bases: TGTGCCAGCAGCCAAGAGCCGGGACAGGGGAACACTGAAGCTTTCTTT. The chain recombines TRBV4-2 with TRBJ1-1; TRBD1 matches 9 bases. With 0 bases clipped from V and 1 base from J, the junction kept 3 bases outside the gene matches. Germline CDR1 reads LGHNA; CDR2 reads YNFKEQ. CDR3 length equals 16 residues.

The V call is TRBV6-6, the J call TRBJ2-7; 7 bases are shared with TRBD2. The CDR3 has 15 amino acids. Germline CDR1 is MNHNY and CDR2 is SVGAGI (reference sequence). Trimming removed 7 bases from V and 4 bases from J; junction bases left unmatched: 13. The CDR3 protein is CASTSRGGGGYEQYF. In DNA form, the CDR3 reads TGTGCCAGCACCAGCCGGGGTGGGGGAGGGTACGAGCAGTACTTC.

The chain carries TRBV6-1 and TRBJ2-5; 7 bases map to TRBD1. After removal of 5 bases from V and 2 bases from J, the junction contained 2 bases not matched to a gene. Germline assignment: CDR1 MNHNS and CDR2 SASEGT. CDR3 length equals 13 residues. CDR3: CASSRTGQETQYF. The CDR3 DNA reads as TGTGCCAGCAGTAGGACAGGACAAGAGACCCAGTACTTC.

About this clone itself: In the same sample, other DNA sequences code for this CDR3. The gene calls are TRBV6-6 and TRBJ2-7; tentatively, D is TRBD2 (5 bases). The CDR3 spans 14 residues. Trimming removed 0 bases from V and 2 bases from J, with 8 bases in between. Germline V gives CDR1 MNHNY, CDR2 SVGAGI (reference sequence). The CDR3: CASSYSDGTYEQYF. In DNA form, the CDR3 reads TGTGCCAGCAGTTACTCCGACGGGACCTACGAGCAGTACTTC.

CDR3 amino acids: CASSPGGLAGAYEQYF. The CDR3 DNA reads TGCGCCAGCAGCCCCGGGGGACTAGCGGGAGCCTACGAGCAGTACTTC. The rearrangement links TRBV5-1 to TRBJ2-7, with 14 bases lining up with TRBD2. Germline V gene data show CDR1 as SGHRS and CDR2 as YFSETQ. Trimming took 4 bases from V and 2 from J; bases not matched to a gene: 5. The CDR3 extends over 16 amino acids.

The chain uses TRBV2 and TRBJ2-7; 9 bases agree with TRBD1. This CDR3 is built from 15 residues. J was trimmed by 5 bases and V by 1 base; bases with no gene match: 6. In germline, CDR1 is SNHLY, CDR2 FYNNEI. The CDR3 DNA follows: TGTGCCAGCAGTGAAGGGGACAGGGTGGGGGACGAGCAGTACTTC. This translates into CASSEGDRVGDEQYF.

The chain has TRBV27 and TRBJ2-2; no firm D call. V lost 5 bases, J lost 0 bases, and 4 bases lay in between. The germline V gene encodes CDR1 MNHEY and CDR2 SMNVEV (reference sequence). This CDR3 has 13 amino acids. CDR3 sequence reads: CASSPTNTGELFF. CDR3 bases: TGTGCCAGCAGTCCCACGAACACCGGGGAGCTGTTTTTT.

The rearrangement uses TRBV5-4 and TRBJ2-3; TRBD1 agrees at 7 bases. The CDR3 covers 16 residues. V lost 4 bases, J lost 4 bases, and 12 bases stayed unmatched. CDR1 is SGHNT and CDR2 is YYREEE in the germline V gene (reference sequence). The CDR3 sequence is CASSRGPGGSADTQYF. In DNA, the CDR3 is TGTGCCAGCAGCCGTGGTCCAGGGGGTTCTGCAGATACGCAGTATTTT.

The CDR3 sequence is CASSPSGKGSNTEAFF. The DNA for the CDR3 is TGTGCCAGCTCACCAAGCGGTAAGGGTTCGAACACTGAAGCTTTCTTT. The rearrangement uses TRBV18 and TRBJ1-1; D unresolved. Germline CDR1 is KGHSH and CDR2 is LQKENI. The CDR3 runs to 16 residues. The V and J ends lost 2 bases and 1 base respectively, with 14 bases between them.

This clone was observed a handful of times. The rearrangement joins TRBV7-2 to TRBJ2-7; TRBD1 might be the D (5 bases). Germline lookup yields CDR1 SGHTA and CDR2 FQGNSA. The CDR3 is made up of 14 amino acids. V was clipped by 1 base and J by 2 bases, with 9 bases between them. In DNA, the CDR3 is TGTGCCAGCAGCTTAGACCAGGGCGCCTACGAGCAGTACTTC. It encodes CASSLDQGAYEQYF.

This clone was recorded once. The chain links TRBV4-2 to TRBJ2-1, with D perhaps matching TRBD1 or TRBD2 (5 bases each). CDR3 length equals 16 residues. Trimming stripped 0 bases from V and 0 bases from J, with 9 bases between. The germline CDR1 and CDR2 sequences are LGHNA and YNFKEQ. The CDR3 spells CASSQDDGGSYNEQFF. The CDR3, as DNA: TGTGCCAGCAGCCAAGATGATGGGGGCTCCTACAATGAGCAGTTCTTC.

The CDR3 loop is CASSLRLAQGNEQFF. The CDR3 coding sequence is TGTGCCAGCAGCTTAAGACTTGCCCAGGGCAATGAGCAGTTCTTC. J is TRBJ2-1 and V is TRBV11-2; a possible D gene is TRBD1 (5 bases). Trimming took 2 bases from V and 6 from J, leaving 14 bases between them. The germline CDR1 and CDR2 sequences are SGHAT and FQNNGV. This CDR3 has 15 amino acids.

The J gene is TRBJ2-7, the V gene TRBV28; D is perhaps TRBD1 (5 bases). Germline V lookup: CDR1 MDHEN, CDR2 SYDVKM. The CDR3 contains 12 residues. V lost 8 bases, J lost 3 bases, and 11 bases lay in between. CDR3 sequence (DNA): TGTGCCAGCGCAGAAAGGGGCTACGAGCAGTACTTC. Amino acid sequence: CASAERGYEQYF. The entire variable domain, with the rest obtained from reference TRBV28 and TRBJ2-7, is as follows: DVKVTQSSRYLVKRTGEKVFLECVQDMDHENMFWYRQDPGLGLRLIYFSYDVKMKEKGDIPEGYSVSREKKERFSLILESASTNQTSMYLCASAERGYEQYFGPGTRLTVT.

The chain uses TRBV18 and TRBJ1-1; D remains unclear. Germline CDR1 KGHSH, CDR2 LQKENI. This CDR3 contains 14 residues. V was trimmed by 2 bases and J by 1 base, leaving 8 bases between them. The DNA for the CDR3 is TGTGCCAGCTCACCAGGGGTGCCGAACACTGAAGCTTTCTTT. Amino acids: CASSPGVPNTEAFF.